This is a list of T cell receptor beta chains from one sample in a study of response to subunit inactivated influenza vaccine. TCRdb processed the RT-PCR reads anew with MiXCR; each CDR3 protein has one entry. The sample carries about 830,000 distinct CDR3 sequences, about 18% recorded once. Here the sequenced sample was PBMCs from blood, taken 4 to 6 days after vaccination. All receptors come from a man aged 50-59 years who received an inactivated influenza vaccine. Each CDR3 is given with its conserved first and last residue. The D gene is left open where the match is weak. Rows may omit the clone size; those that give it use once, few, many or a size class.

clone_size j_call d_call v_call cdr3_aa cdr3_nt
few TRBJ2-1 TRBD1 TRBV5-1 CASSINRGPDNEQFF TGCGCCAGCAGTATAAACAGGGGGCCGGACAATGAGCAGTTCTTC
many TRBJ2-7 . TRBV20-1 CSAPTTGRRVPYEQYF TGCAGTGCTCCCACCACTGGAAGGCGGGTTCCTTACGAGCAGTACTTC
few TRBJ2-2 . TRBV5-1 CASRSAPKTGELFF TGCGCCAGCAGGAGCGCTCCGAAGACCGGGGAGCTGTTTTTT
few TRBJ2-5 . TRBV4-1 CASSPAGVQETQYF TGCGCCAGCAGCCCGGCCGGGGTCCAAGAGACCCAGTACTTC
few TRBJ2-5 TRBD1 TRBV10-3 CAISQRQGETQYF TGTGCCATCAGCCAGAGACAGGGGGAGACCCAGTACTTC
. TRBJ2-1 TRBD2 TRBV28 CASRHTSGRIGDNEQFF TGTGCCAGCAGACATACTAGCGGGAGGATAGGAGACAATGAGCAGTTCTTC
many TRBJ2-5 . TRBV11-2 CASSPFIPGEETQYF TGTGCCAGCAGCCCCTTTATCCCTGGGGAAGAGACCCAGTACTTC
few TRBJ2-1 . TRBV5-1 CASSLWGAANEQFF TGCGCCAGCAGCTTGTGGGGAGCGGCCAATGAGCAGTTCTTC
few TRBJ2-2 . TRBV20-1 CSARGQINTGELFF TGCAGTGCTAGGGGGCAGATTAACACCGGGGAGCTGTTTTTT
. TRBJ2-1 . TRBV7-8 CASSRSQGKRAYNEQFF TGTGCCAGCAGCCGGAGCCAGGGTAAAAGGGCCTACAATGAGCAGTTCTTC
. TRBJ2-5 . TRBV9 CASSVATGPGQETQYF TGTGCCAGCAGCGTAGCTACAGGGCCAGGCCAAGAGACCCAGTACTTC
few TRBJ2-3 TRBD2 TRBV11-2 CASSLDGLAGFTDTQYF TGTGCCAGCAGCTTAGATGGTCTAGCGGGCTTCACAGATACGCAGTATTTT
. TRBJ2-1 TRBD2 TRBV6-1 CASRGLERGGSYNEQFF TGTGCCAGCAGGGGATTGGAGCGGGGGGGCTCCTACAATGAGCAGTTCTTC
. TRBJ2-7 TRBD1 TRBV5-1 CVSSRRTGNHEQYF TGCGTCAGCAGCAGAAGGACAGGGAACCACGAGCAGTACTTC
. TRBJ1-1 . TRBV2 CASSKARDTEAFF TGTGCCAGCAGTAAAGCTAGGGACACTGAAGCTTTCTTT
many TRBJ1-2 . TRBV10-3 CAISVGPNYGYTF TGTGCCATCAGTGTCGGACCTAACTATGGCTACACCTTC
. TRBJ2-2 TRBD2 TRBV5-1 CASRAELAHTGELFF TGCGCCAGCAGGGCAGAACTAGCGCACACCGGGGAGCTGTTTTTT
. TRBJ2-5 . TRBV11-2 CVSSTHLIRETQYF TGTGTCAGCAGCACCCACTTGATTCGGGAGACCCAGTACTTC
. TRBJ2-3 TRBD2 TRBV12-3/TRBV12-4 CASSLAQAGGSPDTQYF TGTGCCAGCAGTTTAGCGCAAGCGGGGGGGTCCCCAGATACGCAGTATTTT
. TRBJ1-1 . TRBV6-1 CASGTPTRMNTEAFF TGTGCCAGCGGTACCCCGACAAGGATGAACACTGAAGCTTTCTTT
. TRBJ2-3 . TRBV29-1 CSVVTGNTDTQYF TGCAGCGTTGTTACGGGGAACACAGATACGCAGTATTTT
few TRBJ2-1 TRBD2 TRBV20-1 CSAWTSANYNEQFF TGCAGTGCTTGGACTAGCGCTAACTACAATGAGCAGTTCTTC
once TRBJ2-2 TRBD2 TRBV15 CATSRGQREAGELFF TGTGCCACCAGCAGAGGGCAGCGGGAAGCCGGGGAGCTGTTTTTT
few TRBJ2-2 . TRBV7-9 CASSSRYLPNTGELFF TGTGCCAGCAGCTCCAGGTATTTGCCGAACACCGGGGAGCTGTTTTTT
. TRBJ1-5 . TRBV4-1 CASSQTYDQPQHF TGCGCCAGCAGCCAAACTTACGATCAGCCCCAGCATTTT
few TRBJ2-1 TRBD2 TRBV6-2/TRBV6-3 CASTPGRLAGYNEQFF TGTGCCAGCACCCCTGGGAGGCTAGCGGGATACAATGAGCAGTTCTTC
. TRBJ2-7 TRBD2 TRBV20-1 CSARDGTSGSGYEQYF TGCAGTGCTAGAGATGGGACTAGCGGGAGTGGATACGAGCAGTACTTC
few TRBJ2-7 TRBD2 TRBV7-2 CASSVTSGESYEQYF TGTGCCAGCAGCGTAACTAGCGGGGAATCCTACGAGCAGTACTTC
. TRBJ1-6 . TRBV5-1 CASSATGQGSPLHF TGCGCCAGCAGCGCCACAGGGCAGGGATCACCCCTCCACTTT
few TRBJ1-5 . TRBV6-1 CASQPINSNQPQHF TGTGCCAGCCAACCGATAAATAGCAATCAGCCCCAGCATTTT
few TRBJ1-5 . TRBV6-2/TRBV6-3 CASSYANQIPPPQHF TGTGCCAGCAGTTACGCCAATCAAATACCACCGCCCCAGCATTTT
. TRBJ2-5 . TRBV28 CASRDETQYF TGTGCCAGCAGGGATGAGACCCAGTACTTC
few TRBJ1-1 . TRBV29-1 CSGGSGDTEAFF TGCAGCGGAGGCTCGGGCGATACTGAAGCTTTCTTT
. TRBJ2-1 TRBD1 TRBV20-1 CSASDRGLSGEQFF TGCAGTGCGTCGGACAGGGGGTTATCCGGTGAGCAGTTCTTC
many TRBJ2-5 . TRBV6-2/TRBV6-3 CASSYSGPQETQYF TGTGCCAGCAGTTATTCGGGACCTCAAGAGACCCAGTACTTC
few TRBJ2-7 . TRBV20-1 CSARDRVPREQYF TGCAGTGCTAGAGATCGGGTGCCCCGCGAGCAGTACTTC
few TRBJ2-5 . TRBV5-8 CASSSKTDQETQYF TGTGCCAGCAGCTCGAAGACAGATCAAGAGACCCAGTACTTC
many TRBJ2-7 . TRBV4-2 CASSLRLDHYEQYF TGTGCCAGCAGCCTCCGGCTAGACCACTACGAGCAGTACTTC
. TRBJ2-5 TRBD2 TRBV29-1 CSVGRSREQETQYF TGCAGCGTCGGGAGGTCTAGGGAACAAGAGACCCAGTACTTC
. TRBJ1-1 . TRBV7-9 CASSPSQDTEAFF TGTGCCAGCAGCCCGAGTCAAGACACTGAAGCTTTCTTT